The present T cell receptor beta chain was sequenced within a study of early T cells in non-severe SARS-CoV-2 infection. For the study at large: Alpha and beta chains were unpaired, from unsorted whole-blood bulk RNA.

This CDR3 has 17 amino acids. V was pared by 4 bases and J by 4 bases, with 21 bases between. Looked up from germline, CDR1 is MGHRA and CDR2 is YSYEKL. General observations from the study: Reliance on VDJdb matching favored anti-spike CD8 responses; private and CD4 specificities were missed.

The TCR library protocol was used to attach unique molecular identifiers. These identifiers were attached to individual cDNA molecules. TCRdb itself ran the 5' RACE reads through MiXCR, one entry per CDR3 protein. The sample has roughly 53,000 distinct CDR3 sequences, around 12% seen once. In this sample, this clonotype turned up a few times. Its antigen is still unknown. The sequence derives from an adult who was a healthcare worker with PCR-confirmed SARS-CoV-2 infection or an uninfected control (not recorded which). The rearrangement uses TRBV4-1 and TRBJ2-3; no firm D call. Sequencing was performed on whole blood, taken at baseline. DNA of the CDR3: TGCGCCAGCAGCCTTCCGTCGGGCTTTAACCTACCAGATACGCAGTATTTT. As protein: CASSLPSGFNLPDTQYF.